This T cell receptor beta chain comes out of a study of breast tumors, draining lymph nodes, adjacent tissues. Overall study results and limits: Findings are consistent with lymph node origin and intratumoral expansion of most tumor T cells. Tumor T cell lymph node origin was a supported hypothesis, not proven. Tumor TCR diversity was below lymph nodes but above nontumor tissue. Luminal-like breast cancer showed significantly higher tumor–nontumor repertoire similarity than basal-like.

Samples came from axillary lymph nodes draining the breast cancer. This clonotype was seen ten or more times. What it binds is unknown. This CDR3 region has 14 residues. V was shortened by 5 bases and J by 0 bases, with 8 bases between the two germline ends. TCRdb reprocessed the multiplex PCR reads with MiXCR, giving one entry per CDR3 protein. Of about 200,000 distinct CDR3 sequences in the sample, under 40% were seen once. The sequenced sample was axillary lymph node tissue. The receptor was derived from a female donor with breast cancer. Some clones in this sample may be carry-over from other donors' samples. The V and J genes are TRBV12-3 or TRBV12-4 and TRBJ1-5; D remains ambiguous. The DNA of the CDR3 is TGTGCCAGCAGTCCCTTGTATAGCAATCAGCCCCAGCATTTT. Translated: CASSPLYSNQPQHF.